Sequencing of this TCR beta chain was carried out in a study of Graves' ophthalmopathy and Graves' hyperthyroidism. About the study: The authors collected peripheral blood at initial diagnosis, before any treatment. Study-level findings and limits: Appearing in blood as well were most expanded thyroid clonotypes above 0.001 frequency. A 13-signature model separated ophthalmopathy from stable hyperthyroidism, about 91% sensitivity, approximately 84% specificity.

As the template, RNA transcripts were used to amplify TCR beta CDR3 regions. First-round RT-PCR used HTBI primers; second-round multiplex PCR followed. TCRdb independently ran MiXCR on the multiplex PCR reads; one entry per CDR3 protein. The repertoire consists of approximately 410,000 distinct CDR3 sequences, with over 15% occurring once and the leading ten covering about 7.3%. For this clonotype: Its antigen remains unidentified.

Hyperthyroidism showing no ophthalmopathy within 18 months of follow-up was stable. The CDR3 is made up of 13 amino acids. Germline V gene data show CDR1 as MNHNS and CDR2 as SASEGT. The ends were cut back, 4 bases at V and 7 bases at J, with 10 bases in the middle. This chain joins TRBV6-1 and TRBJ2-2, with D possibly TRBD2 on 6 matching bases. This clonotype originated in a woman between 18 and 30 years old with stable Graves' hyperthyroidism. Sequencing was carried out using peripheral blood. The CDR3 nucleotides read TGTGCCAGCAGTGCGGGGGATGACGGGGAGCTGTTTTTT. It encodes CASSAGDDGELFF.